Below, 13 T cell receptor beta chains from the same sample are listed, as sequenced in a study of low-dose radiotherapy and immunotherapy resistance in tumors. Sample time point: before trial treatment. TRAV- and TRBV-specific primers were used for first-strand cDNA, which covered alpha and beta chains. TCR amplification used 15 to 20 PCR cycles, a constant-region primer and a V-primer adapter. TCRdb analysed the reads with MiXCR anew, one entry per CDR3 protein. The table shows tens of thousands of distinct CDR3 sequences, with around 32% occurring only once. The material sequenced was PBMCs, taken before treatment. These receptors were taken from a female donor with ovarian cancer.

This clonotype turned up a few times. The V and J genes are TRBV18 and TRBJ2-5; 10 bases line up with TRBD2. Per the germline V gene, CDR1 is KGHSH and CDR2 is LQKENI. This CDR3 spans 17 amino acids. V shed 0 bases, J shed 4 bases, and the junction held 8 bases outside the gene matches. In DNA, the CDR3 is TGTGCCAGCTCACCACCTAGCGGGGGGCGCCGTGGAGAGACCCAGTACTTC. Protein product: CASSPPSGGRRGETQYF.

This clonotype showed up just once. The V call is TRBV5-6, the J call TRBJ2-7, with TRBD2 matching 7 bases. J gave up 2 bases and V 0 bases, and 5 bases lay outside the gene matches. Germline V gene sequence: CDR1 SGHDT, CDR2 YYEEEE. The CDR3 runs 15 residues. The chain's CDR3 is CASSLDLAAAYEQYF. The CDR3 coding sequence is TGTGCCAGCAGCTTGGATCTAGCGGCAGCCTACGAGCAGTACTTC.

The chain joins TRBV25-1 to TRBJ2-1; 10 bases fit TRBD2. The V and J ends lost 3 bases and 5 bases, in that order; junction bases with no gene match: 10. From germline, CDR1 is MGHDK and CDR2 SYGVNS. This CDR3 contains 17 residues. CDR3 in amino acids: CASSDTSGILTNNEQFF. Written as DNA, the CDR3 is TGTGCCAGCAGTGACACTAGCGGGATTTTGACGAACAATGAGCAGTTCTTC.

The CDR3 sequence is CASRPEGWAEAFF. In nucleotides, the CDR3 is TGTGCCAGCAGACCGGAGGGCTGGGCTGAAGCTTTCTTT. The J gene is TRBJ1-1, the V gene TRBV13; no clear D gene. Germline CDR1 and CDR2: PRHDT and FYEKMQ (reference sequence). Trimming stripped 6 bases from V and 6 bases from J, with 14 bases between. The CDR3 loop spans 13 amino acids. The entire variable domain, with the rest obtained from reference TRBV13 and TRBJ1-1, is as follows: AAGVIQSPRHLIKEKRETATLKCYPIPRHDTVYWYQQGPGQDPQFLISFYEKMQSDKGSIPDRFSAQQFSDYHSELNMSSLELGDSALYFCASRPEGWAEAFFGQGTRLTVV.

Points on this clonotype: The DNA is omitted, as the CDR3 cannot be located on it reliably, and the CDR3 follows TCRdb's listing. The CDR3: CASSQRQGDTGELFFF. The rearrangement links TRBV5-1 to TRBJ2-2; no DNA check was done on the table's D call, TRBD1. Inclusive of both ends, the CDR3 amounts to 16 amino acids. The germline gives CDR1 SGHRS, CDR2 YFSETQ.

This clonotype was recorded many times. V usage is TRBV10-3 and J usage is TRBJ2-1, with TRBD2 matching over 7 bases. Germline CDR1 ENHRY, CDR2 SYGVKD. The CDR3 is 18 amino acids. Germline trimming cut 8 bases from V and 2 bases from J; bases unmatched to any gene: 18. The CDR3 spells CAIGGGDSTQVTYNEQFF. CDR3 DNA sequence: TGTGCCATCGGGGGGGGTGACTCGACACAAGTTACCTACAATGAGCAGTTCTTC.

This clonotype was found many times. The chain employs TRBV29-1 and TRBJ1-1, with D perhaps TRBD1 (6 bases). The germline V and J ends were trimmed by 7 bases and 1 base, with 13 bases remaining between them. The CDR3 loop spans 13 amino acids. The germline CDR1 and CDR2 sequences are SQVTM and ANQGSEA. The CDR3 is CSAGGGGNTEAFF. The CDR3, as DNA: TGCAGCGCGGGGGGGGGCGGGAACACTGAAGCTTTCTTT. Based on the CDR3 plus reference TRBV29-1 and TRBJ1-1, the full variable domain is SAVISQKPSRDICQRGTSLTIQCQVDSQVTMMFWYRQQPGQSLTLIATANQGSEATYESGFVIDKFPISRPNLTFSTLTVSNMSPEDSSIYLCSAGGGGNTEAFFGQGTRLTVV.

The gene calls are TRBV5-6 and TRBJ1-5; D is undetermined. The V end lost 4 bases, the J end lost 7 bases, and 15 bases lay between the germline ends. The CDR3 consists of 14 residues. The V gene's germline CDR1 is SGHDT and CDR2 YYEEEE. CDR3 sequence (DNA): TGTGCCAGCAGCCGTGGTCCAAGCGGGCAGCCCCAGCATTTT. Protein sequence: CASSRGPSGQPQHF.

The chain uses TRBV11-3 and TRBJ2-3; 10 bases map to TRBD2. This CDR3 comprises 14 residues. The germline V gene has CDR1 SGHNT and CDR2 YENEEA. V dropped 3 bases and J dropped 4; count of bases not matched to a gene: 1. CDR3 nucleotides: TGTGCCAGCAGCTTGGGACTAGCGTCAGATACGCAGTATTTT. It translates to CASSLGLASDTQYF. The full variable domain, with the rest looked up from reference TRBV11-3 and TRBJ2-3, is EAGVVQSPRYKIIEKKQPVAFWCNPISGHNTLYWYLQNLGQGPELLIRYENEEAVDDSQLPKDRFSAERLKGVDSTLKIQPAELGDSAVYLCASSLGLASDTQYFGPGTRLTVL.

At least ten counts were recorded for this clonotype. The chain has TRBV10-3 and TRBJ2-3, with 16 bases lining up with TRBD2. This CDR3 contains 19 residues. J gave up 5 bases and V 3 bases, and 11 bases lay outside the gene matches. Looked up from germline, CDR1 is ENHRY and CDR2 is SYGVKD. The CDR3 loop is CAISEPGLAGGPGGDTQYF. The CDR3 DNA is TGTGCCATCAGTGAACCGGGACTAGCGGGGGGGCCTGGTGGAGATACGCAGTATTTT.

The chain joins TRBV10-2 to TRBJ1-5; no clear D gene. This CDR3 region has 14 residues. V dropped 2 bases and J dropped 3 bases, with 8 bases sitting between them. Germline lookup yields CDR1 WSHSY and CDR2 SAAADI. CDR3 DNA sequence: TGCGCCAGCAGTGAGGTAGGGTACAATCAGCCCCAGCATTTT. Translated, it gives CASSEVGYNQPQHF.

This clonotype was seen a handful of times. The chain links TRBV4-3 to TRBJ2-5, with TRBD2 matching 12 bases. V shed 0 bases, J shed 2 bases, and the junction held 1 base outside the gene matches. The CDR3 covers 16 residues. In germline, CDR1 is LGHNA, CDR2 YSLEER. The CDR3, as DNA: TGCGCCAGCAGCCAAGACGGGACTAGCGGGCAAGAGACCCAGTACTTC. It translates to CASSQDGTSGQETQYF.

This clonotype was observed many times. The CDR3 DNA is TGCGCCAGCAGCCATCTGACAGGGGAGATCGGCTACACCTTC. It is translated as CASSHLTGEIGYTF. This chain connects TRBV4-3 to TRBJ1-2, with 8 bases aligning to TRBD1. J lost 8 bases, V lost 3 bases, and 8 bases had no gene match. There are 14 residues in the CDR3. The germline V gene has CDR1 LGHNA and CDR2 YSLEER.